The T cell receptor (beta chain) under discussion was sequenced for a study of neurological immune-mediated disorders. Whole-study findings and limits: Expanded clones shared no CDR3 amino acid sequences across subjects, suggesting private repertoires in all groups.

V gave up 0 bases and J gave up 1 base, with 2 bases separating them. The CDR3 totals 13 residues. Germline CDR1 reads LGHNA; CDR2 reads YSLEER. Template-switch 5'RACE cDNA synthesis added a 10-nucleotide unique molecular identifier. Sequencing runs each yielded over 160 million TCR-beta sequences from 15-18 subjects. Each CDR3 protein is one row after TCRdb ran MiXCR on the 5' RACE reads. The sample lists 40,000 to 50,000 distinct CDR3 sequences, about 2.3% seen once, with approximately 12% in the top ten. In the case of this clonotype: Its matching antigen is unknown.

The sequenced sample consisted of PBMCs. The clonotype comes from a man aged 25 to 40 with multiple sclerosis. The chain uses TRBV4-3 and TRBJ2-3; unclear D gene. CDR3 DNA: TGCGCCAGCAGCCAAGAACGCACAGATACGCAGTATTTT. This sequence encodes CASSQERTDTQYF.